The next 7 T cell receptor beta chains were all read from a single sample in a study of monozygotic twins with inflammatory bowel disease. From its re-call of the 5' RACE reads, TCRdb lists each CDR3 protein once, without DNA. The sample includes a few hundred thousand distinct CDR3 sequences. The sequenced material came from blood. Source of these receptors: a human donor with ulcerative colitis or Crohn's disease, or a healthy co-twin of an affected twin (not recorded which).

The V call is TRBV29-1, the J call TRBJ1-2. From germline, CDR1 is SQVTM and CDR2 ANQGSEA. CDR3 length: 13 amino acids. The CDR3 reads CSVEGGSYYGYTF.

CDR3 sequence reads: CASSEADYEQYF. V and J are TRBV2 and TRBJ2-7. CDR1 and CDR2 (germline): SNHLY, FYNNEI. The CDR3 totals 12 residues.

The CDR3 sequence: CAVGLAQYNEQFF. The chain links TRBV15 to TRBJ2-1; TCRdb picks TRBD2, but there is no DNA to check that call. CDR3 length: 13 amino acids. CDR1 and CDR2 (germline): LNHNV, YYDKDF (reference sequence).

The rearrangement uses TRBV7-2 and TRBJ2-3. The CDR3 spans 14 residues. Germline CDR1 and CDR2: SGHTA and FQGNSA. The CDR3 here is CASSLGTRTDTQYF.

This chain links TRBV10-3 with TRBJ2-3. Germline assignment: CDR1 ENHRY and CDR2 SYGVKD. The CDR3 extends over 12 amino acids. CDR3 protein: CAISHFREMQYF.

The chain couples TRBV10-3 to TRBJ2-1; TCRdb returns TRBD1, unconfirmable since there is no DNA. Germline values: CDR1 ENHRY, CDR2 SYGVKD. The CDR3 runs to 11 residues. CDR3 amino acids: CAGGDYNEQFF.

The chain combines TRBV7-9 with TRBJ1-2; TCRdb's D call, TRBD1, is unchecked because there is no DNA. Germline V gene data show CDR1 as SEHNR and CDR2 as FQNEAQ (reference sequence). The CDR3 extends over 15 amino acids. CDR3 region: CASSLLRGTAYGYTF.